This T cell receptor beta chain was obtained from a study of cytomegalovirus exposure and HLA in healthy donors. Background on the study: The same platform as the approximately 670 first-cohort repertoires was used for the roughly 130 validation repertoires, a later analysis reported.

Clones were sequenced by immunoSEQ multiplex PCR, and TCRdb holds only the in-frame ones, with some missing. This repertoire shows over 200,000 clones, roughly 80% found once; its top ten account for 5.5% to 7%. This clone occurred once. Its target is unknown. The CDR3 extends over 14 amino acids. V was pared by 4 bases and J by 5 bases, with 5 bases of the junction left unmatched. Germline lookup yields CDR1 LNHDA and CDR2 SQIVND (reference sequence). Study results and caveats: The study found most TCR sequences rare, yet found some public TCRs in many donors.

The sample consisted of PBMCs. This chain joins TRBV19 and TRBJ2-5; 9 nucleotides line up with TRBD1. The TCR originated in a woman between 18 and 29 years old in good health and CMV-seronegative. CDR3 loop: CASSTTGGGETQYF. The CDR3 DNA is TGTGCCAGTAGTACTACAGGGGGCGGGGAGACCCAGTACTTC.